Here is one T cell receptor beta chain with its context. These data come from a study of OX40 agonist ivuxolimab in advanced cancers. Germline CDR1 SGHAT, CDR2 FQNNGV. Trimming took 5 bases from V and 6 from J; bases not matched to a gene: 12. CDR3 length: 16 residues. Here immunoSEQ multiplex PCR was the method, and the copy in TCRdb shows in-frame clones only, minus some. The sample records 130,000 or so clones, more than 85% being singletons. The clonotype was recovered from an adult with an advanced solid tumor such as melanoma, head and neck, liver or kidney cancer. The chain carries TRBV11-2 and TRBJ2-3; 9 bases are shared with TRBD2. Material: CD4+ or CD8+ T cells sorted from blood, obtained in a trial of the OX40 agonist ivuxolimab. The CDR3 is CASSVLAGTTWDTQYF. The CDR3, as DNA: TGTGCCAGCAGCGTGCTAGCGGGGACGACCTGGGATACGCAGTATTTT.